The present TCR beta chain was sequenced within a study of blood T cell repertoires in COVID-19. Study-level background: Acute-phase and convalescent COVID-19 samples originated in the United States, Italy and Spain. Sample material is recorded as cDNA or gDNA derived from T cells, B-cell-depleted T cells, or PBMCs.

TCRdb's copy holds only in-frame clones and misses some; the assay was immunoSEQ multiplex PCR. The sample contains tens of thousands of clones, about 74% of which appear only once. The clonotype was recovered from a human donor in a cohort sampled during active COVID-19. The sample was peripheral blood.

The DNA of the CDR3 is TGCGCCAGCAGCTTCGGGGGATTAGGCGGGGAGCTGTTTTTT. Residues: CASSFGGLGGELFF. The rearrangement joins TRBV5-1 to TRBJ2-2, with a weak D call TRBD2 (6 bases). V lost 2 bases and J lost 7, with 12 bases in between. The CDR3 is made up of 14 amino acids. Germline V gene sequence: CDR1 SGHRS, CDR2 YFSETQ.